This entry concerns a single T cell receptor beta chain. Its antigen is as yet unknown. The data were taken from a study of cytomegalovirus exposure and HLA in healthy donors. About the research overall: In terms of ancestry, the Caucasian-associated cluster contained around 79% of the roughly 400 genotyped donors. Study outcomes and limitations: Cytomegalovirus status, reportedly, was diagnosed with high specificity and sensitivity by the classifier. Analysis was carried out at a later point, and it linked a missense DCLRE1C variant to TCR beta V- and J-gene trimming.

The donors were healthy bone marrow donors. This PCR relied on a set of 60 Vbeta primers and 13 Jbeta primers. Sequencing was performed with immunoSEQ multiplex PCR; in TCRdb, only in-frame clones are kept and a portion is missing. There are 90,000 to 150,000 clones in the sample; roughly three quarters occur only once, and approximately 12% lies in the top ten. Germline V gives CDR1 KGHSH, CDR2 LQKENI. V shed 0 bases and J shed 2 bases, with 11 bases lying between them. This CDR3 is 15 amino acids long. The sequencing input was PBMCs. The chain links TRBV18 to TRBJ2-7, with no clear D. The TCR sequence derives from a woman aged 35 to 49 in good health and CMV-seropositive. The CDR3 protein is CASSPPSVAAYEQYF. The CDR3 region has the DNA TGTGCCAGCTCACCACCTTCGGTCGCGGCCTACGAGCAGTACTTC. The full variable domain, in which reference TRBV18 and TRBJ2-7 provide the parts outside the CDR3, is NAGVMQNPRHLVRRRGQEARLRCSPMKGHSHVYWYRQLPEEGLKFMVYLQKENIIDESGMPKERFSAEFPKEGPSILRIQQVVRGDSAAYFCASSPPSVAAYEQYFGPGTRLTVT.